Sequencing of this T cell receptor (beta chain) was carried out in a study of shared clonotypes between healthy human individuals. The germline CDR1 and CDR2 sequences are MNHNS and SASEGT. V was clipped by 6 bases and J by 2 bases, with 11 bases between them. The CDR3 covers 13 residues. Naive CD8 cells were CD45RO-negative, positively selected for CCR7, excluding terminally differentiated effector memory CD45RA+ cells. This table comes from immunoSEQ multiplex PCR, and its TCRdb copy is limited to in-frame clones, with some not included. The table has around 1.9 million clones, around 93% seen once. The table lists this clone with a count of one. The antigen is undetermined. General study findings and limits: Naive subsets typically showed greater estimated richness than memory subsets. Despite large depth, sorted-subset datasets appeared incompletely sequenced. An anticipated effect of sequencing depth on clonotype sharing among donors was recognized.

Sequences were obtained from naive CD8+ T cells from PBMCs. The origin of this receptor is a man aged 18 to 30 in good health. Some clones in this sample may be carry-over from other donors' samples. This chain uses TRBV6-1 with TRBJ2-7; tentative D call: TRBD2 (6 bases). CDR3 protein: CASRERGTYEQYF. The CDR3 DNA follows: TGTGCCAGCAGAGAACGGGGGACCTACGAGCAGTACTTC.